Listed below are T cell receptor beta chains from one sample, sequenced in a study of yellow fever vaccine responses in identical twins. Each CDR3 protein is one row after TCRdb ran MiXCR on the RT-PCR reads. The sample consists of a few thousand distinct CDR3 sequences, about 83% of them appearing once. Source: T cells from blood (PBMCs), unsorted or a sorted subset (not recorded which), taken before or after yellow fever vaccination (not recorded which). Every receptor here comes from a woman under 30 who received the yellow fever vaccine. CDR3s include the opening cysteine and the closing phenylalanine or tryptophan. The D gene is left open where the match is weak. Clone size is not always given. Where it is, it says once, few, many or a class for expanded clones.

TRBD2 TRBJ2-1 TRBV4-2 NA TGTGCCAGCAGCCAAGATACTAGCGGGCAATACAATGAGCAGTTCTTC CASSQDTSGQYNEQFF
TRBD2 TRBJ2-1 TRBV29-1 NA TGCAGCGGGACTAGTTGGAATGAGCAGTTCTTC CSGTSWNEQFF
NA TRBJ2-7 TRBV11-1 NA TGTGCCAGCAGCCCCTCAAGAGTCTTTGACGAGCAGTACTTC CASSPSRVFDEQYF
NA TRBJ2-7 TRBV2 NA TGTGCCAGCAGTGAAGCCTGGGGGGCCTACGAGCAGTACTTC CASSEAWGAYEQYF
NA TRBJ2-1 TRBV7-9 few TGTGCCAGCAGCTTAGGAATGCCTGAGCAGTTCTTC CASSLGMPEQFF
TRBD1 TRBJ2-3 TRBV6-1 NA TGTGCCAGCAGACGCGGGACAGGCAGCACAGATACGCAGTATTTT CASRRGTGSTDTQYF
NA TRBJ2-7 TRBV29-1 once TGCAGCGTGGCCCTCGGGGCTAGGTCCTACGAGCAGTACTTC CSVALGARSYEQYF
NA TRBJ1-6 TRBV2 few TGTGCCAGCAGGGTGCCAGGTGATTCACCCCTCCACTTT CASRVPGDSPLHF
TRBD2 TRBJ2-7 TRBV5-1 NA TGCGCCAGCAGCTTGGTGCTAGCGGGGGGATACGAGCAGTACTTC CASSLVLAGGYEQYF
NA TRBJ1-2 TRBV4-1 NA TGCGCCAGCAGCCAAGATCCGGACACCCCTAACTATGGCTACACCTTC CASSQDPDTPNYGYTF
NA TRBJ2-7 TRBV29-1 NA TGCAGCGTTGTTCTAGACGGCTCCTACGAGCAGTACTTC CSVVLDGSYEQYF
TRBD2 TRBJ2-4 TRBV5-6 NA TGTGCCAGCAGCTTAACTAGCGGGAGAGTCTCTTTTCAGTACTTC CASSLTSGRVSFQYF
NA TRBJ2-1 TRBV29-1 NA TGCAGCGCCTGGGAAAATGAGCAGTTCTTC CSAWENEQFF
TRBD2 TRBJ2-7 TRBV4-2 NA TGTGCCAGCAGCCTTAGCGGGAGCTCCTACGAGCAGTACTTC CASSLSGSSYEQYF
NA TRBJ2-6 TRBV23-1 few TGCGCCAGCAGTCAACAATTCTGGGGCCAACGTCCTGACTTC CASSQQFWGQRPDF
NA TRBJ2-7 TRBV29-1 NA TGCAGCGTTGTTCGGGGCTACGAGCAGTACTTC CSVVRGYEQYF
TRBD1 TRBJ2-7 TRBV7-9 NA TGTGCCAGCAGCTTAGTCTCCGGGACAGGGGGCGAGCAGTACTTC CASSLVSGTGGEQYF
NA TRBJ2-1 TRBV2 NA TGTGCCAGCAGTGAATATCCTCTGGGGAACAATGAGCAGTTCTTC CASSEYPLGNNEQFF
NA TRBJ1-5 TRBV27 NA TGTGCCAGCAGTTTATGGGGTCGTGACCAGCCCCAGCATTTT CASSLWGRDQPQHF
NA TRBJ2-7 TRBV4-2 once TGTGCCAGCAGCCAAAGCACGGGCGCCCCTGACGAGCAGTACTTC CASSQSTGAPDEQYF
TRBD2 TRBJ2-1 TRBV7-9 NA TGTGCCAGCAGCTCCGGGACTAGCGGGTACAATGAGCAGTTCTTC CASSSGTSGYNEQFF
TRBD1 TRBJ2-7 TRBV3-1 NA TGTGCCAGCAGCCAATTTACAGGGGTATCCTACGAGCAGTACTTC CASSQFTGVSYEQYF
NA TRBJ2-5 TRBV7-3 NA TGTGCCAGCAGCCCCTCGCGGGGAAACCAAGAGACCCAGTACTTC CASSPSRGNQETQYF
NA TRBJ2-3 TRBV27 NA TGTGCCAGCAGTCCTCGGTTCGACAGTGATACGCAGTATTTT CASSPRFDSDTQYF
TRBD1 TRBJ2-1 TRBV2 NA TGTGCCAGCAGTCAGACAGGGGTCAACGGAAATGAGCAGTTCTTC CASSQTGVNGNEQFF
NA TRBJ2-1 TRBV7-3 once TGTGCCAGCAGCTTAACGTCGAGCAATGAGCAGTTCTTC CASSLTSSNEQFF
NA TRBJ1-1 TRBV11-3 NA TGTGCCAGCAGCCTCCAGGGTGAACACACTGAAGCTTTCTTT CASSLQGEHTEAFF
NA TRBJ2-1 TRBV12-3/TRBV12-4 NA TGTGCCAGCAGTTTGGCCCGGCGGGTCTACAATGAGCAGTTCTTC CASSLARRVYNEQFF
NA TRBJ2-1 TRBV2 NA TGTGCCAGCAGTGTCTCCTGGACCCATGAGCAGTTCTTC CASSVSWTHEQFF
NA TRBJ2-1 TRBV20-1 NA TGCAGTGCTAGTTCTGGGACTGGGACCTACAATGAGCAGTTCTTC CSASSGTGTYNEQFF
NA TRBJ2-7 TRBV29-1 NA TGCAGCGTTGCGGGTGTGGTACAGTACGAGCAGTACTTC CSVAGVVQYEQYF
NA TRBJ2-2 TRBV29-1 NA TGCAGCGTTGTTGGGGGCCTGAACACCGGGGAGCTGTTTTTT CSVVGGLNTGELFF
TRBD2 TRBJ2-1 TRBV18 NA TGTGCCAGCTCGGTCCCCCTCCCGACTAGCGGGTACAATGAGCAGTTCTTC CASSVPLPTSGYNEQFF
NA TRBJ2-5 TRBV29-1 once TGCAGCGTTGTCAGGGAGACCCAGTACTTC CSVVRETQYF
NA TRBJ2-3 TRBV28 NA TGTGCCAGCTGTCCCCCGGCAGATACGCAGTATTTT CASCPPADTQYF
NA TRBJ2-7 TRBV27 once TGTGCCAGCAGTTTACTGGACGGCGAGAATTACGAGCAGTACTTC CASSLLDGENYEQYF
NA TRBJ1-1 TRBV23-1 NA TGCGCCAGCAGTCAACCCACGGACGGGAACACTGAAGCTTTCTTT CASSQPTDGNTEAFF
NA TRBJ1-2 TRBV4-2 NA TGTGCCAGCAGCCAAGATCATACATATTATGGCTACACCTTC CASSQDHTYYGYTF
TRBD2 TRBJ2-7 TRBV7-9 NA TGTGCCAGCAGGCGGACTAGCGGGAGCCACGAGCAGTACTTC CASRRTSGSHEQYF
NA TRBJ1-5 TRBV24-1 once TGTGCCACCAGTGACTCCGGAAAGAAAAGCAATCAGCCCCAGCATTTT CATSDSGKKSNQPQHF
NA TRBJ1-1 TRBV10-3 once TGTGCCATCAGTGAGTCTGGCGGGGGGACTGAAGCTTTCTTT CAISESGGGTEAFF
NA TRBJ1-1 TRBV28 NA TGTGCCAGCAGGAGAGCAGTTCTGAACACTGAAGCTTTCTTT CASRRAVLNTEAFF
NA TRBJ1-1 TRBV4-1 few TGCGCCAGCAGCCAAGAGGGACGGAGTGAAGCTTTCTTT CASSQEGRSEAFF
NA TRBJ2-1 TRBV11-3 once TGTGCCAGCAGCTACAGGGAGCAGTTCTTC CASSYREQFF
TRBD1 TRBJ2-7 TRBV18 NA TGTGCCAGCTCACAGACCGGGACAGCTAACGAGCAGTACTTC CASSQTGTANEQYF